The rows below give T cell receptor beta chains drawn from one sample of a study of cytomegalovirus exposure and HLA in healthy donors. The protocol was immunoSEQ multiplex PCR, while the TCRdb copy is restricted to in-frame clones and leaves out a portion. The sample consists of more than 95,000 clones, 60% to 80% of them appearing once. The source material was PBMCs. These receptors all come from a man in his sixties in good health and CMV-seropositive. Each CDR3 is given with its conserved first and last residue. A D gene is named only where the DNA matches it firmly. Not every row has a clone size; where given, it reads once, few, many or a size class.

>TRBJ2-7|.|TRBV18|.
TGTGCCAGCTCACCCTTGGGCCGGACCGCGACAGGAACCTACGAGCAGTACTTC
CASSPLGRTATGTYEQYF
>TRBJ2-3|.|TRBV10-3|.
TGTGCCATCAGTGAGTGGGGGGAAGATACGCAGTATTTT
CAISEWGEDTQYF
>TRBJ1-2|TRBD1|TRBV12-5|.
TGTGCTAGTGCTCGGGCCACCGGGACAGGGGGTGTTGGTGGCTACACCTTC
CASARATGTGGVGGYTF
>TRBJ2-7|TRBD1|TRBV18|.
TGTGCCAGCCTGCCGGGACAGGGGGCGCGTGGATACTACGAGCAGTACTTC
CASLPGQGARGYYEQYF
>TRBJ1-1|TRBD1|TRBV27|.
TGTGCCAGCAGTTTAGGAAGGGGGCTGGGTGGAGCTTTCTTT
CASSLGRGLGGAFF
>TRBJ1-1|.|TRBV5-1|.
TGCGCCAGCACCCAGGACACCACGAACACTGAAGCTTTCTTT
CASTQDTTNTEAFF
>TRBJ2-3|TRBD1|TRBV5-1|.
TGCGCCAGCAGCTTGGGGACAGGGAATCCAGGCACAGATACGCAGTATTTT
CASSLGTGNPGTDTQYF
>TRBJ2-3|TRBD1|TRBV7-2|.
TGTGCCAGCAGCGCCCGACAGGGAGCAGATACGCAGTATTTT
CASSARQGADTQYF
>TRBJ2-3|TRBD2|TRBV14|.
TGTGCCAGCAGCTTTCCGGGGGGAGATACGCAGTATTTT
CASSFPGGDTQYF
>TRBJ1-6|.|TRBV19|.
TGTGCCAGTAGTATCGGGATATCCTATAATTCACCCCTCCACTTT
CASSIGISYNSPLHF
>TRBJ1-4|.|TRBV5-1|.
TGCGCCAGCAGCTCCCGGGGAGATTCTGAAAAACTGTTTTTT
CASSSRGDSEKLFF
>TRBJ2-1|.|TRBV27|.
TGTGCCAGCAGTTACCAAAGGGGGTGGACGGGTGAGCAGTTCTTC
CASSYQRGWTGEQFF
>TRBJ2-5|TRBD1|TRBV7-7|.
TGTGCCAGCAGCTTGACGGACAGGGAAGAGACCCAGTACTTC
CASSLTDREETQYF
>TRBJ1-6|TRBD1|TRBV6-1|.
TGTGCCAGCAGTGAAGCCGACAGGGGGAGGTCACCCCTCCACTTT
CASSEADRGRSPLHF
>TRBJ2-2|TRBD2|TRBV11-3|.
TGTGCCAGCAGCTTTAGACTAGCGGGGGTTACCGGGGAGCTGTTTTTT
CASSFRLAGVTGELFF
>TRBJ1-1|TRBD1|TRBV30|.
TGTGCCTGGAGTGGGGGACAGGTTAACACTGAAGCTTTCTTT
CAWSGGQVNTEAFF
>TRBJ2-7|TRBD2|TRBV4-2|few
TGTGCCAGCAGCCGTAGCGGGGGGGCGGACGAGCAGTACTTC
CASSRSGGADEQYF
>TRBJ2-2|TRBD2|TRBV10-3|.
TGTGCCATCAGTGGACTAGCTACGAACACCGGGGAGCTGTTTTTT
CAISGLATNTGELFF
>TRBJ1-1|.|TRBV29-1|.
TGCAGCGTGGGGGGGTACACTGAAGCTTTCTTT
CSVGGYTEAFF
>TRBJ2-7|.|TRBV18|.
TGTGCCAGCTCATCATACAGGGGGAGGGCTGTGGGTGAGCAGTACTTC
CASSSYRGRAVGEQYF
>TRBJ1-5|.|TRBV5-1|.
TGCGCCAGCAGCTTGGGTTCTAATCAGCCCCAGCATTTT
CASSLGSNQPQHF
>TRBJ2-7|TRBD1|TRBV10-3|.
TGTGCCACACTTGGAGGGACAGGGGTTGGTGAGCAGTACTTC
CATLGGTGVGEQYF
>TRBJ2-2|.|TRBV19|.
TGTGCCAGCCTAAGTAAAAGGGGGAACACCGGGGAGCTGTTTTTT
CASLSKRGNTGELFF
>TRBJ2-7|TRBD2|TRBV28|.
TGTGCCAGCAGGGACACTAGCGGGGACCCCTACGAGCAGTACTTC
CASRDTSGDPYEQYF
>TRBJ1-5|.|TRBV19|few
TGTGCCAGTATGTCTTATGCTATTGATAGCAATCAGCCCCAGCATTTT
CASMSYAIDSNQPQHF
>TRBJ2-2|TRBD2|TRBV5-4|few
TGTGCCCAGAGTGGGATAGCGGGCAACACCGGGGAGCTGTTTTTT
CAQSGIAGNTGELFF
>TRBJ2-5|.|TRBV4-1|.
TGCGCCAGCAGCCAGAGTTTACAAGAGACCCAGTACTTC
CASSQSLQETQYF
>TRBJ2-6|.|TRBV4-3|.
TGCGCCAGCAGCCAAGGCGGTCCCTCTGGGGCCAACGTCCTGACTTTC
CASSQGGPSGANVLTF
>TRBJ2-1|.|TRBV9|.
TGTGCCAGCAGCGTAGCGGGTTTCACCTACAATGAGCAGTTCTTC
CASSVAGFTYNEQFF
>TRBJ2-1|TRBD1|TRBV5-1|.
TGCGCCAGCAGCGCCACCCTCCAGGGGGCGAGCAATGAGCAGTTCTTC
CASSATLQGASNEQFF
>TRBJ2-7|.|TRBV2|.
TGTGCCAGCAGTTTTGACAGGTCCTCCTACGAGCAGTACTTC
CASSFDRSSYEQYF
>TRBJ2-3|TRBD2|TRBV27|.
TGTGCCAGCAGTAGCTCGGGGGGTGCGGATACGCAGTATTTT
CASSSSGGADTQYF
>TRBJ2-5|TRBD2|TRBV30|.
TGTGCCTGGAGCCTCGGCACCTCAGCGGGGGTGGGAGAGACCCAGTACTTC
CAWSLGTSAGVGETQYF
>TRBJ2-7|TRBD2|TRBV10-3|.
TGTGCGACTAGCGGGGTCTACGAGCAGTACTTC
CATSGVYEQYF
>TRBJ1-2|.|TRBV19|.
TGTGCCAGTAGTTCTGGTTCCGGACTCGACTCCTATTCGAGAGGCTACACCTTC
CASSSGSGLDSYSRGYTF
>TRBJ2-5|.|TRBV18|.
TGTGCCAGCTCACGAGGTCAACAAGAGACCCAGTACTTC
CASSRGQQETQYF
>TRBJ1-2|.|TRBV5-6|.
TGTGCCAGCAGCTTAAAGGACACCTATGGCTACACCTTC
CASSLKDTYGYTF
>TRBJ2-7|TRBD1|TRBV27|once
TGTGCCAGCAGTCCGATCGACAGGGTCTCCTACGAGCAGTACTTC
CASSPIDRVSYEQYF
>TRBJ1-4|.|TRBV20-1|.
TGCAGTGCCAGTAATGAAAAACTGTTTTTT
CSASNEKLFF
>TRBJ1-6|.|TRBV4-3|.
TGCGCCAGCAGCCAAGTTGGAGGGTCTATTTCACCCCTCCACTTT
CASSQVGGSISPLHF
>TRBJ1-1|TRBD1|TRBV6-1|.
TGTGCCAGCAGGGGGACAGGGCAGGTGAACACTGAAGCTTTCTTT
CASRGTGQVNTEAFF
>TRBJ1-2|TRBD1|TRBV7-9|.
TGTGCCAGCAGCTTATGGTCGGGGACAGGGGATGACTATGGCTACACCTTC
CASSLWSGTGDDYGYTF
>TRBJ2-5|TRBD2|TRBV9|.
TGTGCCAGCAGCACCTGGACTAGCGGGGGGGAGACCCAGTACTTC
CASSTWTSGGETQYF
>TRBJ1-6|TRBD1|TRBV27|once
TGTGCCAGCAGTTACGGGACAGGGGGTTTGAGTTCACCCCTCCACTTT
CASSYGTGGLSSPLHF
>TRBJ1-3|.|TRBV11-2|once
TGTGCCAGCAGCTTAGTATCCGGAAACACCATATATTTT
CASSLVSGNTIYF
>TRBJ1-6|.|TRBV6-4|.
TGTGCCAGCAGTGACTCGAATGGGGGCCATAATTCACCCCTCCACTTT
CASSDSNGGHNSPLHF
>TRBJ1-4|TRBD1|TRBV5-1|.
TGCGCCAGCAGCTTCGACAGGGCTTACTCTAATGAAAAACTGTTTTTT
CASSFDRAYSNEKLFF
>TRBJ1-1|.|TRBV5-1|.
TGCGCCAGCAGCTCGACAGGGAACACTGAAGCTTTCTTT
CASSSTGNTEAFF
>TRBJ2-7|TRBD1|TRBV28|once
TGTGCCAGCAGTTCCTCTGGGACAGGTGCAGCCTACGAGCAGTACTTC
CASSSSGTGAAYEQYF
>TRBJ2-5|.|TRBV6-5|.
TGTGCCAGCAAACCTTCGCGGGGCCCCCAAGAGACCCAGTACTTC
CASKPSRGPQETQYF
>TRBJ2-7|TRBD1|TRBV7-2|.
TGTGCCAGCAGCTTCCCCGGGACAGGTTTCTCCTACGAGCAGTACTTC
CASSFPGTGFSYEQYF
>TRBJ1-1|TRBD1|TRBV6-1|many
TGTGCCAGCAGTGAAGCGCAGGGGGTTATCACTGAAGCTTTCTTT
CASSEAQGVITEAFF
>TRBJ2-1|.|TRBV5-5|.
TGTGCCAGCAGCTTGGATACTATGGATGAGCAGTTCTTC
CASSLDTMDEQFF